This T cell receptor beta chain was found in a study of T cell responses to AZD1222 COVID-19 vaccine. Using immunoSEQ multiplex PCR, the repertoire was profiled, and TCRdb retains in-frame clones only, with some absent. The sample contains 150,000 or so clones, about 90% of which appear only once. Trimming shortened V by 6 bases and J by 4 bases, and 15 bases separated the two germline ends. Per the germline V gene, CDR1 is MDHEN and CDR2 is SYDVKM. The CDR3 loop spans 14 amino acids. Second-dose timings of about 4 or about 12 weeks were pooled. This clone was seen only a few times. The clonotype comes from an adult who received the AZD1222 COVID-19 vaccine. The sample was peripheral blood, taken 28 days after the second AZD1222 dose. The gene calls are TRBV28 and TRBJ1-2, with D possibly TRBD1 on 6 matching bases. The CDR3 DNA is TGTGCCAGCAGCTTAGGACAGTCTTCCTATGGCTACACCTTC. It is translated as CASSLGQSSYGYTF.